The clone carrying this TCR beta chain was counted a few times. The sample is drawn from a study of T cell changes during pregnancy in multiple sclerosis. Profiled with immunoSEQ multiplex PCR; TCRdb holds only in-frame clones, not every one. The sample lists roughly 93,000 clones; under 95% were seen once. Losses at the gene ends were 8 bases for V and 3 bases for J; bases not matched to a gene: 0. Germline CDR1 reads LGHNA; CDR2 reads YSLEER. The CDR3 covers 12 residues. The V and J genes are TRBV4-3 and TRBJ1-1; 10 nucleotides line up with TRBD1. The sample in question was peripheral blood, obtained before pregnancy. The clonotype was recovered from a female donor with multiple sclerosis, enrolled in a pregnancy study. In nucleotides, the CDR3 is TGCGCCAGCGGACAGGGGGACACTGAAGCTTTCTTT. Protein sequence: CASGQGDTEAFF.